The 11 T cell receptor beta chains presented below share a single source sample, sequenced in a study of post-analysis software for immune sequencing data. Points from the study as a whole: In patients, TRBV5-6, TRBV5-1 and TRBV20-1 belonged to roughly five TRBV segments found more frequently than in controls.

Unique-molecular-identifier-tagged TCR beta cDNA libraries were used. One entry per CDR3 protein results from TCRdb running MiXCR on the PCR reads. The table has more than 450,000 distinct CDR3 sequences, around 31% seen once; the top ten hold approximately 6%. No cognate antigen is known for these TCRs. The sequenced sample consisted of blood. The receptors shown here come from a girl aged 2 to 17 with multiple sclerosis.

This clonotype was seen only a few times. The V gene is TRBV6-1, the J gene TRBJ1-1, with D perhaps TRBD1 (5 bases). This CDR3 is 14 amino acids long. The germline V and J ends were trimmed by 4 bases and 4 bases, with 13 bases remaining between them. Looked up from germline, CDR1 is MNHNS and CDR2 is SASEGT. Here the CDR3 DNA reads TGTGCCAGCAGTGGGTCCGTCGGGGGCACTGAAGCTTTCTTT. This translates into CASSGSVGGTEAFF.

With regard to this clonotype: A read error may explain this, as a much larger clone is one base away. The chain carries TRBV6-6 and TRBJ2-1; 8 positions match TRBD2. Germline-derived CDR1 and CDR2 are MNHNY and SVGAGI (reference sequence). CDR3 length: 14 residues. Losses at the gene ends were 5 bases for V and 13 bases for J; bases not matched to a gene: 13. CDR3 in DNA: TGTGCCAGCAGTGCAATCAGGGGACTAGAGACCCAGTTCTTC. Its translation: CASSAIRGLETQFF.

The chain employs TRBV20-1 and TRBJ2-1; 9 positions match TRBD2. The length of the CDR3 is 16 residues. In germline, CDR1 is DFQATT, CDR2 SNEGSKA (reference sequence). V shed 0 bases and J 7 bases; nucleotides not matched to a gene: 10. The CDR3 DNA reads as TGCAGTGCTAGAGATTTAAGAGCGGGGGGTTGGAATGAGCAGTTCTTC. Amino acid sequence: CSARDLRAGGWNEQFF.

In its sample, this clonotype was seen a few times. The rearrangement joins TRBV12-3 or TRBV12-4 to TRBJ1-2; D unclear. CDR3 size: 13 residues. V lost 5 bases to trimming and J lost 2 bases, with 9 bases between them. The CDR3 DNA is TGTGCCAGCAGTCCGGACCAGAACTATGGCTACACCTTC. The encoded protein is CASSPDQNYGYTF.

The chain is built from TRBV20-1 and TRBJ1-1; 7 bases are a match to TRBD1. Trimming took 2 bases from V and 4 from J; bases not matched to a gene: 10. Germline V gene data show CDR1 as DFQATT and CDR2 as SNEGSKA (reference sequence). The CDR3 is 15 amino acids. The DNA of the CDR3 is TGCAGTGCTAGACTCCCGGGAAACAGGGGCACTGAAGCTTTCTTT. It yields the protein CSARLPGNRGTEAFF.

V gene TRBV4-2 combines with J gene TRBJ1-4; the D is unclear. The CDR3 has 15 residues. Trimming shortened V by 1 base and J by 0 bases, and 6 bases separated the two germline ends. The V gene's germline CDR1 is LGHNA and CDR2 YNFKEQ. CDR3 bases: TGTGCCAGCAGCCAAGTCCCGTCAACTAATGAAAAACTGTTTTTT. Protein product: CASSQVPSTNEKLFF.

Only a few counts were recorded for this clonotype. The CDR3 sequence is CASNGQFF. The CDR3 nucleotides are TGCGCCAGCAACGGGCAGTTCTTC. The chain joins TRBV5-1 to TRBJ2-1, with unresolved D. V was clipped by 6 bases and J by 12 bases, with 4 bases between them. The CDR3 spans 8 residues. Germline-derived CDR1 and CDR2 are SGHRS and YFSETQ.

This clonotype has only a few counts. CDR3 in DNA: TGTGCCAGCAGCTTAGGAGGTTCGGGGCCAGAGACCCAGTACTTC. Protein product: CASSLGGSGPETQYF. The rearrangement links TRBV7-2 to TRBJ2-5; the D call may be TRBD1 or TRBD2 (5 bases each). The CDR3 loop spans 15 amino acids. Per germline, CDR1 SGHTA and CDR2 FQGNSA. The V gene lost 1 base and the J gene lost 4 bases, with 13 bases spanning the gap. The variable domain in full, completed from reference TRBV7-2 and TRBJ2-5, reads GAGVSQSPSNKVTEKGKDVELRCDPISGHTALYWYRQSLGQGLEFLIYFQGNSAPDKSGLPSDRFSAERTGGSVSTLTIQRTQQEDSAVYLCASSLGGSGPETQYFGPGTRLLVL.

The gene calls are TRBV6-2 or TRBV6-3 and TRBJ2-5; no firm D call. The CDR3 sequence is 13 residues long. V gave up 0 bases and J gave up 11 bases, with 13 bases separating them. Germline CDR1 and CDR2: MNHEY and SVGEGT. CDR3 sequence (DNA): TGTGCCAGCAGTTACTCTGGGGTCAATGAGCAGTACTTC. Translated, it gives CASSYSGVNEQYF.

V and J are TRBV6-2 or TRBV6-3 and TRBJ1-1; no firm D call. This CDR3 is 13 amino acids long. The V gene lost 2 bases and the J gene lost 3 bases, with 7 bases spanning the gap. Germline-derived CDR1 and CDR2 are MNHEY and SVGEGT. In DNA form, the CDR3 reads TGTGCCAGCAGTTACGGACGGTACACTGAAGCTTTCTTT. It specifies CASSYGRYTEAFF.

The V and J genes are TRBV20-1 and TRBJ2-3, with a tentative D call TRBD2 (6 bases). CDR3 length: 15 amino acids. Trimming took 0 bases from V and 5 from J, leaving 15 bases between them. Germline values: CDR1 DFQATT, CDR2 SNEGSKA (reference sequence). CDR3 DNA sequence: TGCAGTGCTAGAGATCGCCGGGCGGGGCTAGATACGCAGTATTTT. Translation: CSARDRRAGLDTQYF.